The clone carrying this TCR beta chain has at least ten counts. Its target is not known. These data are taken from a study of spatial heterogeneity in lung cancer. General study results and limits: Expanded tumor TCRs that were ubiquitous appeared in blood more at resection than follow-up.

The library protocol tagged each TCR cDNA with a unique molecular identifier. In TCRdb, the 5' RACE reads were re-called with MiXCR into one record per CDR3 protein. The data contain 4,000 to 4,500 distinct CDR3 sequences, over 8% of them singletons. The time point is: sample taken at primary tumor resection. Without sorting, whole RNA was sequenced from tumor, nontumor lung or frozen PBMC. Donation came from roughly 72 patients with untreated early-stage non-small cell lung cancer. The CDR3 loop spans 11 amino acids. The germline V gene encodes CDR1 MNHEY and CDR2 SVGAGI. Trimming left V 9 bases short and J 4 bases short, with 9 bases between.

The clonotype comes from a male donor with early-stage non-small cell lung cancer. The genes are TRBV6-5 and TRBJ1-2; D not certain. Source: PBMCs, taken at surgery. Here the CDR3 reads CASGRSYGYTF. The CDR3 region has the DNA TGTGCCAGTGGAAGGTCCTATGGCTACACCTTC.